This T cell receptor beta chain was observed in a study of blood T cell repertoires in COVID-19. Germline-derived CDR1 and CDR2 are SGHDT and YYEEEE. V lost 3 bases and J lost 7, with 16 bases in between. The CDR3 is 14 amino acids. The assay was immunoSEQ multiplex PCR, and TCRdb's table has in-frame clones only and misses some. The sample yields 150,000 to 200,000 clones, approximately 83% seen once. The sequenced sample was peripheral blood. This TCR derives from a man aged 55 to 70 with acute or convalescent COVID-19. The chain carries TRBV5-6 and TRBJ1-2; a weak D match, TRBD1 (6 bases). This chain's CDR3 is CASSSKGVVAGYTF. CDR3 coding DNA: TGTGCCAGCAGCTCTAAGGGGGTCGTCGCTGGCTACACCTTC.